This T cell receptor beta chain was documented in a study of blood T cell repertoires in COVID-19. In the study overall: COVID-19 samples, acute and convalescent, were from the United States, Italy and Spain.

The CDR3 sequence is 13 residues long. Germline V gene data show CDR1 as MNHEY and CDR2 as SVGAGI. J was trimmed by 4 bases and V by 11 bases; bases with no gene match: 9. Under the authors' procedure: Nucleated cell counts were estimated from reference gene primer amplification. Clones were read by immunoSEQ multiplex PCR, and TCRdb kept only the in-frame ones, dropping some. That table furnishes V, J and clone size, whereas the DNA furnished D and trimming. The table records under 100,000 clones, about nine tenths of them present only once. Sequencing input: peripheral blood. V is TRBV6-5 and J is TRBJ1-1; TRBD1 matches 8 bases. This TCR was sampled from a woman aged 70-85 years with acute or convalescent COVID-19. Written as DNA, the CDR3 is TGTGCCGTCCAGGGGGCGGTTATCACTGAAGCTTTCTTT. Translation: CAVQGAVITEAFF.